The rows below give T cell receptor beta chains drawn from one sample of a study of T cell responses to AZD1222 COVID-19 vaccine. Method: immunoSEQ multiplex PCR; TCRdb's copy keeps in-frame clones and lacks some. In the table there are some 150,000 clones, roughly nine tenths of which are singletons. Source: peripheral blood, taken on day 0 of AZD1222 vaccination. These receptors came from an adult in good health. Each CDR3 is given with its conserved first and last residue. The D gene is left open where the match is weak. Where a row states a size, it is once, few, many or the class of an expanded clone; other rows omit it.

v_gene	d_gene	j_gene	abundance	CDR3aa	CDR3nt
TRBV6-2/TRBV6-3	-	TRBJ2-7	-	CASSYLPRMPLSEQYF	TGTGCCAGCAGTTACCTACCCCGAATGCCCCTTTCCGAGCAGTACTTC
TRBV2	TRBD2	TRBJ2-3	-	CASKGLAGVWDTQYF	TGTGCCAGCAAAGGACTAGCGGGAGTTTGGGATACGCAGTATTTT
TRBV29-1	-	TRBJ1-1	-	CSVEGGLNTEAFF	TGCAGCGTTGAGGGGGGGTTGAACACTGAAGCTTTCTTT
TRBV18	-	TRBJ1-1	-	CASSPRGRTEAFF	TGTGCCAGCTCACCAAGGGGACGGACTGAAGCTTTCTTT
TRBV11-1	TRBD1	TRBJ2-7	-	CASSLAGTGTYEQYF	TGTGCCAGCAGCTTAGCCGGGACAGGGACCTACGAGCAGTACTTC
TRBV12-1	-	TRBJ2-5	once	CASSFEGTLQETQYF	TGTGCCAGCAGCTTTGAGGGGACGCTCCAAGAGACCCAGTACTTC
TRBV2	-	TRBJ1-5	-	CASSVSGHILGPQHF	TGTGCCAGCAGTGTCTCCGGACACATCCTGGGGCCCCAGCATTTT
TRBV5-5	-	TRBJ1-4	-	CASSFRGTPNEKLFF	TGTGCCAGCAGCTTTCGGGGCACGCCTAATGAAAAACTGTTTTTT
TRBV5-5	TRBD1	TRBJ2-7	-	CASSSSAGTGGSYEQYF	TGTGCCAGCAGCTCTAGCGCTGGGACAGGGGGCAGCTACGAGCAGTACTTC
TRBV7-8	-	TRBJ1-4	-	CASSLVGGGVGTNEKLFF	TGTGCCAGCAGCTTAGTTGGCGGGGGCGTGGGGACTAATGAAAAACTGTTTTTT
TRBV19	TRBD1	TRBJ2-7	-	CASSVDRGLSYEQYF	TGTGCCAGTAGTGTCGACAGGGGGTTGTCCTACGAGCAGTACTTC
TRBV12-2	-	TRBJ2-7	-	CASRLGRSYEQYF	TGTGCAAGTCGCTTGGGACGGTCCTACGAGCAGTACTTC